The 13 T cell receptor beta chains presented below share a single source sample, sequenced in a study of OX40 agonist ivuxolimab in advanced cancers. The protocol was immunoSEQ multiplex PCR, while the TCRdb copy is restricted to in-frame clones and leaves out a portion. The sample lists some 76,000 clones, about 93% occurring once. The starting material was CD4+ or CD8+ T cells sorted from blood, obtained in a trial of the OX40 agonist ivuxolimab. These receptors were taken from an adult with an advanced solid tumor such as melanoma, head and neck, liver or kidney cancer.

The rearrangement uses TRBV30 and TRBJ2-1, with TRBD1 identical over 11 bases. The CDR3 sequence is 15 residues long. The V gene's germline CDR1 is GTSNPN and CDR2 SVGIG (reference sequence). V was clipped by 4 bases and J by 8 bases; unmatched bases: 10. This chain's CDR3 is CAWMDLDRGLDEQFF. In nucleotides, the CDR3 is TGTGCCTGGATGGACCTGGACAGGGGGCTGGATGAGCAGTTCTTC.

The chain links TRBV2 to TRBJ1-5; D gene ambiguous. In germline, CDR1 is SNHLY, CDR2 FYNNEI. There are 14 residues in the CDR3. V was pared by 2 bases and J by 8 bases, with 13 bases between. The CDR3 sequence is CASSEWAPREPQHF. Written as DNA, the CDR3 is TGTGCCAGCAGTGAATGGGCCCCTCGTGAGCCCCAGCATTTT.

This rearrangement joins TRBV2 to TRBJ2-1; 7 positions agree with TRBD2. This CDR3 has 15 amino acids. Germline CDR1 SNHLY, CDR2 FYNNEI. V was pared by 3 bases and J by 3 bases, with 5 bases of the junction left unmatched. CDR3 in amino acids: CASSDRDYLYNEQFF. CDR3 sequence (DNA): TGTGCCAGCAGTGACAGGGACTATCTCTACAATGAGCAGTTCTTC.

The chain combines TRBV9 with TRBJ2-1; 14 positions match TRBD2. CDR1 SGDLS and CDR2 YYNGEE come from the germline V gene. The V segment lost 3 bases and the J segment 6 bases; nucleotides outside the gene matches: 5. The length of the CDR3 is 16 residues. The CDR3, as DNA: TGTGCCAGCAGCGCAGAGGGGACTAGCGGGAGCAATGAGCAGTTCTTC. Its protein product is CASSAEGTSGSNEQFF.

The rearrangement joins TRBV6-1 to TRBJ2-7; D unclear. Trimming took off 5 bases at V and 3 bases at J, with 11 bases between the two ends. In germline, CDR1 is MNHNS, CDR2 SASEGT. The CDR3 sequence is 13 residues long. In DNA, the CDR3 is TGTGCCAGCAGTTCGGTGGACGGCTACGAGCAGTACTTC. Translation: CASSSVDGYEQYF.

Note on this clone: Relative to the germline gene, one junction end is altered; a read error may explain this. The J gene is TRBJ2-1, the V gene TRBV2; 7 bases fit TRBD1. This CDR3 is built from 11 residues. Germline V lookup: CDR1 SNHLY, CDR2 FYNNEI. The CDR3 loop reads CACRGNNEQFF. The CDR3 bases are TGTGCCTGCAGGGGGAACAATGAGCAGTTCTTC.

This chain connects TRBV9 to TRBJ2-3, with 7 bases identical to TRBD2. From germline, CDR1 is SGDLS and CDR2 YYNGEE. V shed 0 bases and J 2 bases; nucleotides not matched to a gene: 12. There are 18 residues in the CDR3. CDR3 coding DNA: TGTGCCAGCAGCGTAGTGCAGGGTTCGGGGGGACTCACAGATACGCAGTATTTT. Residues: CASSVVQGSGGLTDTQYF.

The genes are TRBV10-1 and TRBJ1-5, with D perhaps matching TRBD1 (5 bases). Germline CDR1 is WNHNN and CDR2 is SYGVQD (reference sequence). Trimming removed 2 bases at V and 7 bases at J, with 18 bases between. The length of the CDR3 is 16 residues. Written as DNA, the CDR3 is TGCGCCAGCAGTGAGCCGAGCCACAGGAGACGCCAGCCCCAGCATTTT. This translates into CASSEPSHRRRQPQHF.

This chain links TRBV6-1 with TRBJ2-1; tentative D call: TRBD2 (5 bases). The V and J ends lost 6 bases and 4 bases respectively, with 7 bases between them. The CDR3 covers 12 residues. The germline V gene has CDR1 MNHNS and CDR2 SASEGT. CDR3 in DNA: TGTGCCAGCAGCGACTATTACAATGAGCAGTTCTTC. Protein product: CASSDYYNEQFF.

The CDR3 reads CASSQGRQGFHTEAFF. The CDR3 DNA is TGCGCCAGCAGCCAAGGCCGACAGGGCTTTCACACTGAAGCTTTCTTT. The rearrangement links TRBV4-1 to TRBJ1-1, with TRBD1 matching 7 bases. CDR1 is MGHRA and CDR2 is YSYEKL in the germline V gene. V gave up 1 base and J gave up 3 bases; unmatched junction bases: 8. CDR3 length: 16 residues.

CDR3 region: CASALQPVTDTQYF. The CDR3 DNA is TGTGCCAGCGCTTTACAACCGGTCACAGATACGCAGTATTTT. This chain uses TRBV28 with TRBJ2-3; the D is unclear. Germline lookup yields CDR1 MDHEN and CDR2 SYDVKM. The CDR3 contains 14 residues. V was trimmed by 8 bases and J by 2 bases, leaving 14 bases between them.

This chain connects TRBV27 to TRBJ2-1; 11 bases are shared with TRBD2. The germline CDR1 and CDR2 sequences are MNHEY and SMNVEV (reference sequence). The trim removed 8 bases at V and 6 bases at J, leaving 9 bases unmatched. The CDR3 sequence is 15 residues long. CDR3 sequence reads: CASGIAGGPSNEQFF. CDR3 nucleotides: TGTGCCAGCGGAATAGCGGGAGGGCCTAGCAATGAGCAGTTCTTC.

This CDR3 reads CASSLGDPFVFAEAFF. For the CDR3, the DNA is TGTGCCAGCAGCTTAGGAGACCCGTTTGTATTCGCTGAAGCTTTCTTT. This sequence joins TRBV7-8 and TRBJ1-1; D is ambiguous. The V gene's germline CDR1 is SGHVS and CDR2 FQNEAQ. Trimming pared 1 base from V and 6 bases from J, leaving 18 bases between. This CDR3 has 16 amino acids. The variable domain in full, completed from reference TRBV7-8 and TRBJ1-1, reads GAGVSQSPRYKVAKRGQDVALRCDPISGHVSLFWYQQALGQGPEFLTYFQNEAQLDKSGLPSDRFFAERPEGSVSTLKIQRTQQEDSAVYLCASSLGDPFVFAEAFFGQGTRLTVV.